These T cell receptor beta chains were read from a single sample in a study of T cell changes during pregnancy in multiple sclerosis. Sequencing used immunoSEQ multiplex PCR; TCRdb keeps in-frame clones, though not all of them. Of roughly 100,000 clones in the sample, 92% were seen once. Sequences were derived from peripheral blood, sampled after pregnancy. Receptors originate from a female donor with multiple sclerosis, enrolled in a pregnancy study. CDR3s include the opening cysteine and the closing phenylalanine or tryptophan. Fields, in order: V gene, J gene, CDR3 protein.

V: TRBV30; J: TRBJ2-3; CDR3: CAWSVAGARTDTQYF
V: TRBV5-5; J: TRBJ1-1; CDR3: CASSLDPGGTEAFF
V: TRBV30; J: TRBJ2-7; CDR3: CAWSVQGLAGATQYF
V: TRBV4-2; J: TRBJ1-4; CDR3: CASSQDPGRGVYEKLFF
V: TRBV6-1; J: TRBJ2-2; CDR3: CASSALTGFTGELFF
V: TRBV5-1; J: TRBJ2-3; CDR3: CASSFGTGTDTQYF
V: TRBV7-3; J: TRBJ2-5; CDR3: CASSITGGRETQYF
V: TRBV7-3; J: TRBJ2-5; CDR3: CASSLGHGEQKETQYF
V: TRBV5-1; J: TRBJ1-2; CDR3: CASSFTQTGSNYGYTF
V: TRBV14; J: TRBJ1-6; CDR3: CASSRRRDRDSPLHF
V: TRBV18; J: TRBJ2-7; CDR3: CASSPLGGRYEQYF
V: TRBV5-1; J: TRBJ2-7; CDR3: CASSPGQVPGEQYF
V: TRBV25-1; J: TRBJ2-7; CDR3: CASSDGTRGSKNSYEQYF
V: TRBV14; J: TRBJ2-1; CDR3: CASSQESWGREQFF
V: TRBV11-2; J: TRBJ2-7; CDR3: CASSLNTGGQYF
V: TRBV7-9; J: TRBJ2-1; CDR3: CASSPELPPFHEQFF
V: TRBV6-1; J: TRBJ2-7; CDR3: CASETTVSSYEQYF
V: TRBV2; J: TRBJ2-5; CDR3: CASASGRAETQYF
V: TRBV15; J: TRBJ1-1; CDR3: CATSRGAGTEAFF
V: TRBV7-2; J: TRBJ1-4; CDR3: CASSPGRGGGGEKLFF
V: TRBV7-8; J: TRBJ1-2; CDR3: CASSPDRGTYGYTF
V: TRBV7-9; J: TRBJ2-7; CDR3: CASSPLSTGIYEQYF
V: TRBV5-4; J: TRBJ2-7; CDR3: CASSLGGQSSYEQYF
V: TRBV28; J: TRBJ1-3; CDR3: CASSSDRLGTIYF
V: TRBV6-5; J: TRBJ1-2; CDR3: CASSEGTGKGGYTF
V: TRBV6-1; J: TRBJ2-7; CDR3: CASSPSGLAGEQYF
V: TRBV7-9; J: TRBJ1-4; CDR3: CASSPGTAINEKLFF
V: TRBV9; J: TRBJ1-2; CDR3: CASSAWTGDYGYTF
V: TRBV18; J: TRBJ2-1; CDR3: CASSPGQSYNEQFF